A selection of T cell receptor beta chains follows, all from one sample in a study of beta chain features in type 1 diabetes. Data came from immunoSEQ multiplex PCR; TCRdb stores just in-frame clones and leaves some out. The top ten clones hold about 0.64% of a sample with some 370,000 clones, about 10% of them seen once. Sequenced sample: central memory CD4+ T cells from blood. The receptor set was obtained from a man aged 25-40 years with type 1 diabetes. The CDR3 runs from the conserved cysteine through the conserved F or W. Fields, in order: V gene, clone size, CDR3 protein. Clone size, where shown, is once, few, many, or a class for clones that have expanded.

v_call: TRBV19
clone_size: .
cdr3_aa: CASSIAPNTEAFF

v_call: TRBV28
clone_size: few
cdr3_aa: CATGPDRITWGYTF

v_call: TRBV27
clone_size: few
cdr3_aa: CASSLTVNSNQPQHF

v_call: TRBV5-8
clone_size: few
cdr3_aa: CASPNGFSGRGTDTQYF

v_call: TRBV11-2
clone_size: few
cdr3_aa: CASSRDRETRRNQPQHF

v_call: TRBV18
clone_size: few
cdr3_aa: CASSPDMYNEQFF

v_call: TRBV28
clone_size: few
cdr3_aa: CASCQWREVTDTQYF

v_call: TRBV15
clone_size: .
cdr3_aa: CATSRDLGASQPQHF

v_call: TRBV7-2
clone_size: .
cdr3_aa: CASSSPAGGLLGEQFF

v_call: TRBV30
clone_size: .
cdr3_aa: CAWRPSGSYNEQFF

v_call: TRBV4-2
clone_size: few
cdr3_aa: CASSQGVFAGSNEQYF

v_call: TRBV6-6
clone_size: few
cdr3_aa: CATSFRSAGSEGEQFF

v_call: TRBV2
clone_size: .
cdr3_aa: CASSQGRPGTGPYEQYF

v_call: TRBV30
clone_size: few
cdr3_aa: CAWSVYFHRGPYF

v_call: TRBV9
clone_size: few
cdr3_aa: CASSEAGSPDYEQYF

v_call: TRBV7-9
clone_size: few
cdr3_aa: CASSLGGDRPNTEAFF

v_call: TRBV19
clone_size: .
cdr3_aa: CASSRAGTGFSGANVLTF

v_call: TRBV6-5
clone_size: .
cdr3_aa: CASQQGVNTEAFF

v_call: TRBV7-6
clone_size: .
cdr3_aa: CASSLAGTGGNYEQYF

v_call: TRBV6-1
clone_size: many
cdr3_aa: CASSATPGHRGDEQFF

v_call: TRBV4-3
clone_size: .
cdr3_aa: CASSLTSVQETQYF

v_call: TRBV19
clone_size: few
cdr3_aa: CASSLAGGLDEQFF

v_call: TRBV27
clone_size: few
cdr3_aa: CASSLGQASTDTQYF

v_call: TRBV5-1
clone_size: few
cdr3_aa: CASSLARTGLAGLEEQFF

v_call: TRBV19
clone_size: few
cdr3_aa: CASSNRERETQYF

v_call: TRBV28
clone_size: few
cdr3_aa: CASIDRGREKLFF

v_call: TRBV11-2
clone_size: .
cdr3_aa: CASSPSGTLNIQYF

v_call: TRBV11-1
clone_size: .
cdr3_aa: CASSLADTQYF

v_call: TRBV2
clone_size: few
cdr3_aa: CATKDTGGYTDTQYF